These 20 T cell receptor beta chains came from one sample sequenced in a study of blood T cell repertoires in COVID-19. Assay used: immunoSEQ multiplex PCR; TCRdb lists only in-frame clones, some missing. The sample records just over 300,000 clones, 80% to 90% being singletons. Input material: PBMCs or T cells enriched from blood (not recorded which). All receptors come from a man aged 25 to 45 who had recovered from COVID-19.

This clone was detected once. The CDR3, as DNA: TGTGCCAGCAGTGAAGGGGGAGGGTCCCGCAATCAGCCCCAGCATTTT. Translated: CASSEGGGSRNQPQHF. J is TRBJ1-5 and V is TRBV6-1; D unresolved. Looked up from germline, CDR1 is MNHNS and CDR2 is SASEGT. V was trimmed by 1 base and J by 2 bases, leaving 12 bases between them. There are 16 residues in the CDR3.

In its sample, this clone was seen once. This chain uses TRBV12-3 or TRBV12-4 with TRBJ2-3, with TRBD2 as a possible D gene (6 bases). V shed 6 bases and J shed 5 bases, with 9 bases lying between them. The CDR3 length is 12 residues. The CDR3, as DNA: TGTGCCAGCAGGCACGGGAGAGATACGCAGTATTTT. Its translation: CASRHGRDTQYF.

The V gene is TRBV27, the J gene TRBJ2-7, with a weak D call TRBD1 (5 bases). The CDR3 has 14 amino acids. Germline CDR1 is MNHEY and CDR2 is SMNVEV (reference sequence). Trimming removed 1 base at V and 5 bases at J, with 12 bases between. The CDR3 loop reads CASSLFQGRHEQYF. CDR3 DNA: TGTGCCAGCAGTTTATTTCAGGGTCGGCACGAGCAGTACTTC.

This chain uses TRBV15 with TRBJ1-4, with a tentative D call TRBD1 (6 bases). The CDR3 loop spans 15 amino acids. Looked up from germline, CDR1 is LNHNV and CDR2 is YYDKDF (reference sequence). Trimming removed 6 bases at V and 8 bases at J, with 19 bases between. The CDR3 DNA is TGTGCCACCAGGGTCAGGGGAACTTCGGGGGAAAAACTGTTTTTT. Translating it yields CATRVRGTSGEKLFF.

In the case of this clone: The conserved final phenylalanine or tryptophan is absent from the CDR3, which likely points to a read error. The DNA is omitted, as the CDR3 cannot be located on it reliably, and the CDR3 follows TCRdb's listing. V is TRBV5-1 and J is TRBJ2-4; the DNA was not used to check the table's D call, TRBD2. Germline V gives CDR1 SGHRS, CDR2 YFSETQ. The CDR3 is 13 residues long, counting both termini. CDR3 amino acids: CASSQLIIYPGRG.

This chain uses TRBV7-2 with TRBJ2-3; weak D call: TRBD2 (5 bases). CDR1 and CDR2 (germline): SGHTA, FQGNSA. The CDR3 length is 15 residues. The V end lost 5 bases, the J end lost 0 bases, and 12 bases lay between the germline ends. This chain's CDR3 is CASSDYRLSTDTQYF. The CDR3 DNA reads as TGTGCCAGCAGCGACTACCGACTGAGCACAGATACGCAGTATTTT.

This clone was seen only once. The CDR3 here is CAWLTGSYEQYF. As DNA, the CDR3 is TGTGCCTGGTTGACAGGGTCGTACGAGCAGTACTTC. The V call is TRBV30, the J call TRBJ2-7; TRBD1 matches at 7 bases. V trimming: 5 bases; J trimming: 4 bases; junction bases outside the gene matches: 5. The CDR3 extends over 12 amino acids. From germline, CDR1 is GTSNPN and CDR2 SVGIG (reference sequence).

This chain uses TRBV5-1 with TRBJ2-2; D possibly corresponds to TRBD2 (6 bases). Germline CDR1 is SGHRS and CDR2 is YFSETQ. V lost 4 bases and J 4 bases, leaving 17 bases between the germline ends. This CDR3 has 16 residues. CDR3 sequence: CASSPEGRDFTGELFF. As DNA, the CDR3 is TGCGCCAGCAGCCCGGAAGGGCGGGATTTCACCGGGGAGCTGTTTTTT.

The chain joins TRBV5-1 to TRBJ2-7; no reliable D call. Trimming left V 8 bases short and J 2 bases short, with 20 bases between. In germline, CDR1 is SGHRS, CDR2 YFSETQ. The CDR3 consists of 15 residues. This CDR3 is CASSPRTAGTYEQYF. CDR3 bases: TGCGCCAGTTCACCCCGAACGGCAGGAACCTACGAGCAGTACTTC.

This clone was counted a few times. The V and J genes are TRBV30 and TRBJ1-5, with D perhaps matching TRBD1 (5 bases). CDR3 length: 15 amino acids. Germline-derived CDR1 and CDR2 are GTSNPN and SVGIG (reference sequence). V lost 2 bases, J lost 2 bases, and 13 bases lay in between. In DNA form, the CDR3 reads TGTGCCTGGAGTTTGGGGCTTTCGGGCAATCAGCCCCAGCATTTT. Translating gives CAWSLGLSGNQPQHF.

In regard to this clone: The sample contains more than one DNA sequence encoding this CDR3. V and J are TRBV12-3 or TRBV12-4 and TRBJ2-2, with TRBD1 as a possible D gene (5 bases). Trimming cost V 5 bases and J 5 bases, with 9 bases left between them. There are 13 residues in the CDR3. The CDR3 spells CASSLQGTGELFF. The DNA of the CDR3 is TGTGCCAGCAGTCTTCAGGGTACCGGGGAGCTGTTTTTT.

DNA for the CDR3: TGCGCCAGCAGTGAGAACGCATTGGACAGCCACGAGCAGTACTTC. Encoded protein: CASSENALDSHEQYF. The gene calls are TRBV10-1 and TRBJ2-7, with D maybe TRBD1 (6 bases). The CDR3 sequence is 15 residues long. The V gene lost 2 bases and the J gene lost 5 bases, with 16 bases spanning the gap. CDR1 is WNHNN and CDR2 is SYGVQD in the germline V gene (reference sequence).

The gene calls are TRBV24-1 and TRBJ2-1, with D uncertain. V lost 7 bases to trimming and J lost 6 bases, with 9 bases between them. CDR1 and CDR2 from the germline V gene are KGHDR and SFDVKD. The CDR3 runs to 12 residues. CDR3 coding DNA: TGTGCCACCAGGAGTGGCGGCAATGAGCAGTTCTTC. Translation gives CATRSGGNEQFF.

The chain links TRBV12-3 or TRBV12-4 to TRBJ2-1; TRBD1 might be the D (6 bases). The CDR3 loop spans 13 amino acids. The germline V and J ends were trimmed by 6 bases and 9 bases, with 15 bases remaining between them. The CDR3 sequence: CASSSTGYGEQFF. In nucleotides, the CDR3 is TGTGCCAGCAGCTCAACAGGGTACGGTGAGCAGTTCTTC.

Turning to this clone: This same CDR3 is encoded by further DNA sequences in the sample. The rearrangement links TRBV18 to TRBJ2-1; 8 bases fit TRBD1. The germline CDR1 and CDR2 sequences are KGHSH and LQKENI. This CDR3 has 15 amino acids. The trim removed 0 bases at V and 3 bases at J, leaving 1 base unmatched. The CDR3 nucleotides are TGTGCCAGCTCACCACCAGGACAGGGCTACAATGAGCAGTTCTTC. Translating gives CASSPPGQGYNEQFF.

This chain connects TRBV5-4 to TRBJ1-1, with D tentatively TRBD1 (5 bases). The CDR3 is 15 residues long. The germline gives CDR1 SGHNT, CDR2 YYREEE (reference sequence). V lost 0 bases to trimming and J lost 2 bases, with 11 bases between them. In DNA, the CDR3 is TGTGCCAGCAGCTTGGTTGACAGACGAAACACTGAAGCTTTCTTT. Translation gives CASSLVDRRNTEAFF.

The chain links TRBV6-5 to TRBJ1-2; D uncertain. This CDR3 has 13 residues. Trimming pared 7 bases from V and 7 bases from J, leaving 16 bases between. Germline V gene lookup returns CDR1 MNHEY and CDR2 SVGAGI. The CDR3 sequence: CASTPSFPGGYTF. The DNA for the CDR3 is TGTGCCAGCACCCCCTCATTTCCAGGTGGCTACACCTTC.

The V and J genes are TRBV7-6 and TRBJ2-3, with D perhaps TRBD2 (5 bases). Trimming removed 3 bases at V and 2 bases at J, with 9 bases between. This CDR3 contains 14 residues. Germline assignment: CDR1 SGHVS and CDR2 FNYEAQ. The CDR3, as DNA: TGTGCCAGCAGCTTGACTACTTACACAGATACGCAGTATTTT. It specifies CASSLTTYTDTQYF.

This clone was found a few times. The chain couples TRBV28 to TRBJ2-2, with no clear D. The germline V gene encodes CDR1 MDHEN and CDR2 SYDVKM. V was trimmed by 3 bases and J by 5 bases, leaving 10 bases between them. The CDR3 sequence is 14 residues long. The CDR3 is CASSFVARTGELFF. The CDR3 region has the DNA TGTGCCAGCAGTTTTGTAGCACGAACCGGGGAGCTGTTTTTT. Full variable domain (outside the CDR3, taken from reference TRBV28 and TRBJ2-2): DVKVTQSSRYLVKRTGEKVFLECVQDMDHENMFWYRQDPGLGLRLIYFSYDVKMKEKGDIPEGYSVSREKKERFSLILESASTNQTSMYLCASSFVARTGELFFGEGSRLTVL.

This clone has a handful of counts. This chain joins TRBV11-2 and TRBJ2-1; 9 bases agree with TRBD2. The CDR3 sequence is 15 residues long. The trim removed 0 bases at V and 6 bases at J, leaving 3 bases unmatched. Germline lookup yields CDR1 SGHAT and CDR2 FQNNGV. Here the CDR3 DNA reads TGTGCCAGCAGCTTAGAGAGCGGGAGGCTCAATGAGCAGTTCTTC. It yields the protein CASSLESGRLNEQFF.